The clone carrying this T cell receptor beta chain was picked up a small number of times. Its antigen is unknown. CDR1 and CDR2 (germline): SGHAT, FQNNGV. The CDR3 is made up of 15 amino acids. V gave up 7 bases and J gave up 5 bases; unmatched junction bases: 13. The data belong to a study of CD8 T cells in ankylosing spondylitis. General observations from the study: Blood from ankylosing spondylitis patients appeared to carry a characteristic roughly 8-variant TCR beta motif.

TCRdb passed the 5' RACE reads through MiXCR, listing each CDR3 protein once. Of approximately 500,000 distinct CDR3 sequences in the sample, 12% were seen once. Sequenced sample: blood, either unsorted or a sorted T cell fraction (not recorded which). The chain employs TRBV11-2 and TRBJ2-5; 7 positions agree with TRBD1. This sequence originates from a male donor with ankylosing spondylitis. The CDR3 loop reads CASTPTRTGVETQYF. In nucleotides, the CDR3 is TGTGCCAGCACACCTACTCGGACAGGAGTGGAGACCCAGTACTTC.